This T cell receptor (beta chain) was captured by sequencing in a study of shared clonotypes between healthy human individuals. Trimming shortened V by 8 bases and J by 1 base, and 5 bases separated the two germline ends. CDR3 length equals 11 residues. Germline-derived CDR1 and CDR2 are MNHNY and SVGAGI (reference sequence). The study's findings and limits: The sampled material consisted only of blood, and tissue repertoires are likely to differ.

All of the donors resided in Nashville, Tennessee, and each was a Caucasian adult. As to this clone: Antigen specificity is unknown.

The method was immunoSEQ multiplex PCR; TCRdb's version includes in-frame clones alone and lacks a portion of them. The sample lists hundreds of thousands of clones, around 75% seen once, with roughly 13% in the top ten. The receptor comes from a woman in her forties in good health. Some clones in this sample may be carry-over from other donors' samples. The chain combines TRBV6-6 with TRBJ1-1; D is undetermined. The material sequenced was PBMCs. CDR3 in amino acids: CASEENTEAFF. The CDR3, as DNA: TGTGCCAGCGAAGAGAACACTGAAGCTTTCTTT.